The 21 T cell receptor beta chains given below trace back to one sample, sequenced in a study of T cell responses to AZD1222 COVID-19 vaccine (dated by TCRdb to about 2021). The sample's time point label, decoded: baseline before first vaccination. The receptor library was made with the immunoSEQ multiplex PCR assay. Imported from immuneACCESS, the table was reduced by TCRdb to in-frame sequences with V and J called. These copies leave out some clones; in studies compared against another copy, an unresolved V gene accounts for under half, and the cause of the remainder is not known. The sample profile shows about 28,000 clones; roughly 89% of them were found once. The ten largest account for 1% to 1.5% of the sample. This sample comprised peripheral blood, obtained on day 0 of AZD1222 vaccination. These receptors came from an adult in good health.

Only one count was recorded for this clone. The genes are TRBV14 and TRBJ2-7, with 7 bases aligning to TRBD1. The CDR3 contains 15 residues. Germline CDR1 reads SGHDN; CDR2 reads FVKESK. V lost 4 bases and J lost 0; bases outside the gene matches: 6. As DNA, the CDR3 is TGTGCCAGCAGCCTAAAACAGGGGCCCTCCTACGAGCAGTACTTC. Its protein is CASSLKQGPSYEQYF.

The chain links TRBV6-6 to TRBJ1-5; 8 nucleotides line up with TRBD1. The germline V gene has CDR1 MNHNY and CDR2 SVGAGI (reference sequence). J gave up 1 base and V 5 bases, and 4 bases lay outside the gene matches. The CDR3 spans 15 residues. The CDR3 here is CASSLDRASNQPQHF. For the CDR3, the DNA is TGTGCCAGCAGTCTGGACAGGGCAAGCAATCAGCCCCAGCATTTT.

The sample holds one count of this clone. This sequence joins TRBV6-2 or TRBV6-3 and TRBJ1-6; maybe TRBD1 (5 bases). This CDR3 contains 15 residues. Germline CDR1 MNHEY, CDR2 SVGEGT. Between the trimmed V and J ends, which lost 2 bases and 7 bases, there was a span of 12 bases. CDR3: CASSYAGPSNSPLHF. The CDR3 DNA follows: TGTGCCAGCAGTTACGCGGGACCGTCCAATTCACCCCTCCACTTT.

The chain carries TRBV27 and TRBJ2-1; D perhaps matches TRBD2 (6 bases). The CDR3 has 14 residues. Germline loops: CDR1 MNHEY, CDR2 SMNVEV (reference sequence). With 5 bases removed from V and 6 bases from J, the gap between germline ends came to 14 bases. CDR3 protein: CASSTGVYGNEQFF. As DNA, the CDR3 is TGTGCCAGCAGTACGGGGGTTTATGGCAATGAGCAGTTCTTC.

This chain uses TRBV7-2 with TRBJ2-3; TRBD2 matches at 7 bases. The junction had 13 bases not matched to a gene; V was cut back by 5 bases and J by 8 bases. The germline CDR1 and CDR2 sequences are SGHTA and FQGNSA. This CDR3 spans 15 amino acids. The CDR3 spells CASSLHLAGGSTQYF. CDR3 nucleotide sequence: TGTGCCAGCAGCCTGCATTTAGCGGGTGGTAGTACGCAGTATTTT.

The chain uses TRBV20-1 and TRBJ1-4, with TRBD1 identical over 7 bases. This CDR3 contains 14 residues. The V gene's germline CDR1 is DFQATT and CDR2 SNEGSKA (reference sequence). The V gene end was trimmed by 6 bases and the J gene end by 7 bases; junction bases not matched to a gene: 11. The CDR3 sequence: CSASPGQPGEKLFF. The DNA for the CDR3 is TGCAGTGCGAGTCCGGGACAGCCGGGTGAAAAACTGTTTTTT.

The chain employs TRBV5-1 and TRBJ2-7; 8 nucleotides line up with TRBD2. CDR3 size: 15 residues. J lost 1 base, V lost 1 base, and 4 bases had no gene match. CDR1 SGHRS and CDR2 YFSETQ come from the germline V gene. CDR3 coding DNA: TGCGCCAGCAGCTTGAGCGGGAGTTCTTCCTACGAGCAGTACTTC. This gives the protein CASSLSGSSSYEQYF.

The rearrangement links TRBV2 to TRBJ1-1; TRBD1 is a possible D gene (6 bases). V lost 3 bases and J 13 bases, leaving 15 bases between the germline ends. The length of the CDR3 is 12 residues. Germline V lookup: CDR1 SNHLY, CDR2 FYNNEI. This chain's CDR3 is CASSDWEGGFFF. The CDR3, as DNA: TGTGCCAGCAGTGATTGGGAGGGGGGATTTTTCTTT.

Only a few counts were recorded for this clone. This sequence joins TRBV9 and TRBJ1-3, with D uncertain. The germline gives CDR1 SGDLS, CDR2 YYNGEE. The CDR3 extends over 16 amino acids. V was trimmed by 4 bases and J by 0 bases, leaving 14 bases between them. The CDR3 region has the DNA TGTGCCAGCAGCCCCTGGGTCGATTACTCTGGAAACACCATATATTTT. Its protein is CASSPWVDYSGNTIYF. Filled out from reference TRBV9 and TRBJ1-3, the complete variable domain reads DSGVTQTPKHLITATGQRVTLRCSPRSGDLSVYWYQQSLDQGLQFLIQYYNGEERAKGNILERFSAQQFPDLHSELNLSSLELGDSALYFCASSPWVDYSGNTIYFGEGSWLTVV.

V is TRBV6-5 and J is TRBJ1-6; D might be TRBD1 (5 bases). V was pared by 2 bases and J by 10 bases, with 18 bases between. Germline-derived CDR1 and CDR2 are MNHEY and SVGAGI. The CDR3 has 16 amino acids. The CDR3 spells CASSYSLGDLGSPLHF. CDR3 DNA: TGTGCCAGCAGTTACAGCCTAGGGGATCTAGGATCACCCCTCCACTTT.

The chain couples TRBV7-2 to TRBJ2-1; D not resolved. This CDR3 is built from 14 residues. V lost 1 base and J lost 9, with 13 bases in between. The germline gives CDR1 SGHTA, CDR2 FQGNSA. In DNA form, the CDR3 reads TGTGCCAGCAGCTTAGGGGTTGGGAACGGTGAGCAGTTCTTC. Protein product: CASSLGVGNGEQFF.

The rearrangement links TRBV5-6 to TRBJ2-7; D might be TRBD1 (5 bases). Per the germline V gene, CDR1 is SGHDT and CDR2 is YYEEEE. The CDR3 has 14 residues. Trimming took off 1 base at V and 2 bases at J, with 10 bases between the two ends. The CDR3 sequence is CASSLLGAAYEQYF. The CDR3 coding sequence is TGTGCCAGCAGCTTGTTAGGGGCCGCCTACGAGCAGTACTTC.

In this sample, this clone turned up once. This chain connects TRBV12-3 or TRBV12-4 to TRBJ2-1; D is undetermined. The CDR3 length is 13 residues. Trimming cost V 2 bases and J 6 bases, with 8 bases left between them. This CDR3 is CASSLLSGNEQFF. CDR3 nucleotide sequence: TGTGCCAGCAGTTTATTATCGGGCAATGAGCAGTTCTTC.

V is TRBV7-8 and J is TRBJ2-1; D is unclear. The CDR3 totals 12 residues. The germline V gene has CDR1 SGHVS and CDR2 FQNEAQ. The germline V and J ends were trimmed by 1 base and 6 bases, with 4 bases remaining between them. CDR3 region: CASSLDRNEQFF. For the CDR3, the DNA is TGTGCCAGCAGCTTAGACCGCAATGAGCAGTTCTTC.

The chain is built from TRBV7-9 and TRBJ2-1, with 13 bases fitting TRBD2. The CDR3 runs 17 residues. CDR1 is SEHNR, CDR2 FQNEAQ, per germline (reference sequence). J gave up 3 bases and V 4 bases, and 6 bases lay outside the gene matches. The chain's CDR3 is CASSSAGLAGYYNEQFF. CDR3 coding DNA: TGTGCCAGCAGCTCGGCGGGACTAGCGGGGTACTACAATGAGCAGTTCTTC.

A single count supports this clone. V gene TRBV19 combines with J gene TRBJ1-2; TRBD1 agrees at 9 bases. V was clipped by 4 bases and J by 2 bases; unmatched bases: 5. Germline CDR1 LNHDA, CDR2 SQIVND (reference sequence). This CDR3 is 15 amino acids long. CDR3 amino acids: CASSNTGGGNYGYTF. As DNA, the CDR3 is TGTGCCAGTAGTAATACAGGGGGCGGAAACTATGGCTACACCTTC.

This chain uses TRBV5-5 with TRBJ2-7, with D tentatively TRBD2 (6 bases). The germline V and J ends were trimmed by 4 bases and 6 bases, with 17 bases remaining between them. Germline assignment: CDR1 SGHKS and CDR2 YYEKEE (reference sequence). The CDR3 contains 14 residues. Here the CDR3 reads CASSGTGLTGEQYF. CDR3 DNA: TGTGCCAGCAGCGGGACGGGACTTACGGGCGAGCAGTACTTC.

The CDR3 DNA reads TGTGCCAGCAGCCAAGAGCGCGGGGTCGAGCAGTACTTC. It translates to CASSQERGVEQYF. The rearrangement links TRBV14 to TRBJ2-7; D perhaps matches TRBD2 (6 bases). Germline CDR1 SGHDN, CDR2 FVKESK. The V gene lost 0 bases and the J gene lost 6 bases, with 9 bases spanning the gap. The CDR3 covers 13 residues.

A single count supports this clone. This rearrangement joins TRBV5-1 to TRBJ2-7; 9 bases match TRBD1. CDR1 and CDR2 from the germline V gene are SGHRS and YFSETQ. CDR3 length: 16 amino acids. Germline trimming cut 0 bases from V and 3 bases from J; bases unmatched to any gene: 7. Written as DNA, the CDR3 is TGCGCCAGCAGCTTGGTTGCCGGGACAGGGCTCTACGAGCAGTACTTC. It yields the protein CASSLVAGTGLYEQYF.

The chain recombines TRBV6-1 with TRBJ2-2, with unresolved D. Deletions cut 1 base from V and 3 bases from J, with 12 bases between. Germline values: CDR1 MNHNS, CDR2 SASEGT. The CDR3 totals 16 residues. CDR3 protein: CASSEVRGVYTGELFF. CDR3 coding DNA: TGTGCCAGCAGTGAAGTCAGAGGAGTGTACACCGGGGAGCTGTTTTTT.

In the case of this clone: One end of the junction fails to match germline, which may point to a read error. The rearrangement joins TRBV12-5 to TRBJ2-7; perhaps TRBD2 as D (5 bases). Germline V gives CDR1 LGHNT, CDR2 FRNRAP. The CDR3 contains 13 residues. CDR3 sequence: CTSGYGSSYEQYF. In DNA form, the CDR3 reads TGTACTAGTGGTTACGGCAGCTCCTACGAGCAGTACTTC.